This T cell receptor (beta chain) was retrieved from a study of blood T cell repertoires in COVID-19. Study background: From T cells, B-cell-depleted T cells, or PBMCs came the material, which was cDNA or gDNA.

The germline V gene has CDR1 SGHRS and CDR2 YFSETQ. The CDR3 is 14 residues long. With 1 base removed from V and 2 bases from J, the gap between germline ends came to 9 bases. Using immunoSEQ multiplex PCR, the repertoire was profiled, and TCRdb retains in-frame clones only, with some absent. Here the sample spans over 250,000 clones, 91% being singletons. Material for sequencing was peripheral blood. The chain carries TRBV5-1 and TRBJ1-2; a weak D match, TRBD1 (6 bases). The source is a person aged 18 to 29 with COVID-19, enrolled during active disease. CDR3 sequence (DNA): TGCGCCAGCAGCTTGACAGGGCCGAACTATGGCTACACCTTC. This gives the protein CASSLTGPNYGYTF.